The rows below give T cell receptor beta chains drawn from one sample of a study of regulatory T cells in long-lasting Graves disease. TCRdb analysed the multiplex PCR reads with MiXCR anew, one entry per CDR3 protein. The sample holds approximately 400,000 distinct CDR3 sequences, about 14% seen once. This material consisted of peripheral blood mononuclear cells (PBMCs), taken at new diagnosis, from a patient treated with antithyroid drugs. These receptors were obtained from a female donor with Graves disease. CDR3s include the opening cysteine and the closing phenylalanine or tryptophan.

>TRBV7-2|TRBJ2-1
CASSHATGTRNEQFF
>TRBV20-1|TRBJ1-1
CSARRGRIMNTEAFF
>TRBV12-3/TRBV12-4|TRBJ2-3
CASGYFIPNGADTQYF
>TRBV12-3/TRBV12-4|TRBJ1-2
CASSPDRVSYGYTF
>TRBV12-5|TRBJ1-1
CASGERQGTPEAFF
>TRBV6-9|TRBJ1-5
CASSYAMDSLHLPQHF
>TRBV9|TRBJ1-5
CASSAGALSNQPQHF
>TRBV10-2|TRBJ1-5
CASSVEGINQPQHF
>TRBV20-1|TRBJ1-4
CSARPGQGREKLFF
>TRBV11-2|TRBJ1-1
CASRPWTVNTEAFF
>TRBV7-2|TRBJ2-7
CASSLSGGLAGPYEQYF
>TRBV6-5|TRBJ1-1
CASSYSVYDGNTEAFF
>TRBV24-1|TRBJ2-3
CATSEGSGTSTDTQYF
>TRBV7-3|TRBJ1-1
CASSLTFPQALNTEAFF
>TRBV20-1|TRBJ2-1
CSARDLRTGNYNEQFF
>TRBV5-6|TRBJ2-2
CASSLYRDYPTGELFF
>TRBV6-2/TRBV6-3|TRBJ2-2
CASIGNRVDTGELFF
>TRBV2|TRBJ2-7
CASSGATGVTYEQYF
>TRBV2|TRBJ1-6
CASSDRTYNSPLHF
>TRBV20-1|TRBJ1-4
CSAGGTPTNEKLFF
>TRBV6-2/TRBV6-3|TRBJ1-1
CASSYRTGEMNTEAFF
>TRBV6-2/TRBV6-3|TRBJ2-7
CASNVQGYEQYF
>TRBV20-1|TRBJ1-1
CSAPMGGAGKTNTEAFF
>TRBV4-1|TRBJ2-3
CASSQEGGGGRWGADTQYF
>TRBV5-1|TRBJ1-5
CASSLPGDNQPQHF
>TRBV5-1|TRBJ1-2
CASSPDAGHGYTF
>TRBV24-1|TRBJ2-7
CATSDSGTSGYEQYF
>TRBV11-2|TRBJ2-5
CASSLVFYPAETQYF
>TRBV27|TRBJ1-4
CASSLWTGNEKLFF
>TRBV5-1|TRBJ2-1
CASRWTADEQFF
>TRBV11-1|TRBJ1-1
CASSSQRQGRSLYTEAFF
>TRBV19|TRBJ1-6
CASNQGYNSPLHF
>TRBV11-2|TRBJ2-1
CASRELRDQRRNEQFF
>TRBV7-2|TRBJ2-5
CASSLEDYLAQYF
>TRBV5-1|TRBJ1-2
CASSLGGFGYTF
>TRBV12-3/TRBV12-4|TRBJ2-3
CASRHNLAGGADTQYF
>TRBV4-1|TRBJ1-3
CASSRVQKDLSSGNTIYF
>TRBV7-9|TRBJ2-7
CASSLEGPYEQYF
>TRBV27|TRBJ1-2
CASSFLGQGNGYTF
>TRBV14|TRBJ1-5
CASSPPSGPQHF